This entry lists 12 T cell receptor delta chains sequenced from one sample in a study of gamma delta lymphoproliferative disorders and STAT genes. TCRdb ran CATT on the multiplex PCR reads. The table lists over a thousand delta-chain clones, 1.5% to 2.5% of them singletons. The receptor sequences were amplified from genomic DNA of peripheral blood mononuclear cells. Sequenced input: blood. All receptors derive from a human donor in good health.

For this clone: This sequence is one base from a far larger clone and is likely a read error. The same CDR3 is also encoded by other DNA sequences in this sample. The chain carries TRDV1 and TRDJ1; 10 nucleotides line up with TRDD3. The CDR3 runs to 21 residues. CDR1 is TSWWSYY and CDR2 is QGS in the germline V gene. The CDR3 nucleotides are TGTGCTCTATGGGGGCTTCCCATTTACTGGGGGATCCTTGCGAACACCGACAAACTCATCTTT. It translates to CALWGLPIYWGILANTDKLIF.

This clone was found many times. It is likely a read error: a sequence one base away is far more abundant. This specimen includes other DNA sequences encoding the same CDR3. The chain joins TRDV2 to TRDJ1; 11 nucleotides agree with TRDD3. V shed 1 base, J shed 3 bases, and the junction held 18 bases outside the gene matches. CDR3 size: 20 residues. The germline V gene has CDR1 GEAIGNYY and CDR2 EKD. As DNA, the CDR3 is TGTGCCTGTGACACTGTGAAGAGAGTACTGGGGGATATAGTTGCCGATAAACTCATCTTT. Its translation: CACDTVKRVLGDIVADKLIF.

This clone was detected only a few times. This likely stems from a read error, as it lies one base from a far larger clone. At the DNA level, this CDR3 is encoded by other sequences in the same sample as well. The V call is TRDV2, the J call TRDJ1, with 8 bases that match TRDD3. This CDR3 contains 20 residues. Trimming took 1 base from V and 2 from J; bases not matched to a gene: 20. Germline CDR1 GEAIGNYY, CDR2 EKD. As DNA, the CDR3 is TGTGCCTGTGACACGGTTTCGGGATACGGGAGTAGGGTGTATACCGATAAACTCATCTTT. Its translation is CACDTVSGYGSRVYTDKLIF.

This clone has ten or more counts. A far larger clone is off by one base, so a read error is likely. V and J are TRDV2 and TRDJ1; D is ambiguous. The CDR3 has 16 amino acids. The V gene's germline CDR1 is GEAIGNYY and CDR2 EKD. The V end lost 0 bases, the J end lost 2 bases, and 15 bases lay between the germline ends. CDR3 sequence (DNA): TGTGCCTGTGACACCCCGGGTGGATCGATTACCGATAAACTCATCTTT. Amino acids: CACDTPGGSITDKLIF.

In the case of this clone: With a far larger clone one base away, a read error is the likely cause. This sample also contains other DNA sequences that code for the same CDR3. The chain is built from TRDV2 and TRDJ1; TRDD3 matches at 8 bases. CDR1 is GEAIGNYY, CDR2 EKD, per germline. The CDR3 has 19 amino acids. V lost 3 bases and J lost 5; bases outside the gene matches: 22. The CDR3 sequence: CACDGIRTGGYPGTDKLIF. CDR3 bases: TGTGCCTGTGACGGGATTCGTACTGGGGGCTACCCGGGGACTGATAAACTCATCTTT.

This clone was observed a few times. One base separates it from a far larger clone, so it is likely a read error. Other DNA sequences of this sample code for an identical CDR3. J is TRDJ3 and V is TRDV2; D remains unclear. CDR1 and CDR2 from the germline V gene are GEAIGNYY and EKD. The CDR3 is 18 amino acids. Deletions cut 1 base from V and 0 bases from J, with 12 bases between. The chain's CDR3 is CACDTVLDSSWDTRQMFF. CDR3 coding DNA: TGTGCCTGTGACACAGTTCTGGACAGCTCCTGGGACACCCGACAGATGTTTTTC.

On this clone itself: A read error is likely here: a far larger clone is one base away. The gene calls are TRDV2 and TRDJ3, with 9 bases identical to TRDD3. After removal of 3 bases from V and 0 bases from J, the junction contained 14 bases not matched to a gene. CDR3 length: 21 residues. Germline-derived CDR1 and CDR2 are GEAIGNYY and EKD. CDR3 DNA sequence: TGTGCCTGTGACTCCCCCTATACTGGGGGACAGAGCTCCTGGGACACCCGACAGATGTTTTTC. Translated, it gives CACDSPYTGGQSSWDTRQMFF.

This clone appeared many times. A far larger clone is off by one base, so a read error is likely. Other DNA sequences of this sample code for an identical CDR3. The CDR3 reads CACDTVQFSRSYTDKLIF. CDR3 nucleotides: TGTGCCTGCGACACCGTCCAGTTTAGCCGGTCTTACACCGATAAACTCATCTTT. The rearrangement uses TRDV2 and TRDJ1, with D unresolved. Per germline, CDR1 GEAIGNYY and CDR2 EKD. There are 18 residues in the CDR3.

About this clone itself: A far larger clone is only one base removed, so a read error is likely. Distinct nucleotide sequences in the sample also encode this CDR3. The chain employs TRDV2 and TRDJ1; D remains ambiguous. The germline gives CDR1 GEAIGNYY, CDR2 EKD. Trimming removed 0 bases from V and 2 bases from J, with 15 bases in between. The CDR3 runs 16 residues. CDR3 region: CACDTLGGSITDKLIF. The DNA for the CDR3 is TGTGCCTGTGACACCCTAGGTGGATCGATTACCGATAAACTCATCTTT.

This clone was seen only a few times. This probably arose from a read error, given a far larger clone one base away. Other DNA sequences from this sample encode an identical CDR3 as well. The V gene is TRDV2, the J gene TRDJ3; 9 bases match TRDD3. The CDR3 contains 21 residues. Germline V gene sequence: CDR1 GEAIGNYY, CDR2 EKD. This CDR3 is CACDSPHTGGQSSWDTRQMFF. CDR3 bases: TGTGCCTGTGACTCCCCCCATACTGGGGGACAGAGCTCCTGGGACACCCGACAAATGTTTTTC.

This clone is classed as large. This CDR3 is also generated by other DNA sequences in the sample. The chain joins TRDV2 to TRDJ1; 9 nucleotides line up with TRDD3. Trimming cost V 3 bases and J 0 bases; bases outside gene matches: 10. The CDR3 extends over 17 amino acids. Germline assignment: CDR1 GEAIGNYY and CDR2 EKD. The CDR3 loop is CACDSMRTGGHTDKLIF. The CDR3 region has the DNA TGTGCCTGTGACTCCATGCGTACTGGGGGACACACCGATAAACTCATCTTT.

A word on this clone: A far bigger clonotype differs at one base, so this is likely a read error. Within the sample, other DNA sequences also encode this same CDR3. This chain joins TRDV2 and TRDJ1; 10 bases align to TRDD3. The CDR3 has 18 amino acids. The V gene's germline CDR1 is GEAIGNYY and CDR2 EKD. The J segment lost 1 base and the V segment lost 0 bases, leaving 10 bases of the junction unmatched. Written as DNA, the CDR3 is TGTGCCTGTGACACCGTGGCACTGGGGGATGCGTTCACCGATAAACTCATCTTT. This translates into CACDTVALGDAFTDKLIF.